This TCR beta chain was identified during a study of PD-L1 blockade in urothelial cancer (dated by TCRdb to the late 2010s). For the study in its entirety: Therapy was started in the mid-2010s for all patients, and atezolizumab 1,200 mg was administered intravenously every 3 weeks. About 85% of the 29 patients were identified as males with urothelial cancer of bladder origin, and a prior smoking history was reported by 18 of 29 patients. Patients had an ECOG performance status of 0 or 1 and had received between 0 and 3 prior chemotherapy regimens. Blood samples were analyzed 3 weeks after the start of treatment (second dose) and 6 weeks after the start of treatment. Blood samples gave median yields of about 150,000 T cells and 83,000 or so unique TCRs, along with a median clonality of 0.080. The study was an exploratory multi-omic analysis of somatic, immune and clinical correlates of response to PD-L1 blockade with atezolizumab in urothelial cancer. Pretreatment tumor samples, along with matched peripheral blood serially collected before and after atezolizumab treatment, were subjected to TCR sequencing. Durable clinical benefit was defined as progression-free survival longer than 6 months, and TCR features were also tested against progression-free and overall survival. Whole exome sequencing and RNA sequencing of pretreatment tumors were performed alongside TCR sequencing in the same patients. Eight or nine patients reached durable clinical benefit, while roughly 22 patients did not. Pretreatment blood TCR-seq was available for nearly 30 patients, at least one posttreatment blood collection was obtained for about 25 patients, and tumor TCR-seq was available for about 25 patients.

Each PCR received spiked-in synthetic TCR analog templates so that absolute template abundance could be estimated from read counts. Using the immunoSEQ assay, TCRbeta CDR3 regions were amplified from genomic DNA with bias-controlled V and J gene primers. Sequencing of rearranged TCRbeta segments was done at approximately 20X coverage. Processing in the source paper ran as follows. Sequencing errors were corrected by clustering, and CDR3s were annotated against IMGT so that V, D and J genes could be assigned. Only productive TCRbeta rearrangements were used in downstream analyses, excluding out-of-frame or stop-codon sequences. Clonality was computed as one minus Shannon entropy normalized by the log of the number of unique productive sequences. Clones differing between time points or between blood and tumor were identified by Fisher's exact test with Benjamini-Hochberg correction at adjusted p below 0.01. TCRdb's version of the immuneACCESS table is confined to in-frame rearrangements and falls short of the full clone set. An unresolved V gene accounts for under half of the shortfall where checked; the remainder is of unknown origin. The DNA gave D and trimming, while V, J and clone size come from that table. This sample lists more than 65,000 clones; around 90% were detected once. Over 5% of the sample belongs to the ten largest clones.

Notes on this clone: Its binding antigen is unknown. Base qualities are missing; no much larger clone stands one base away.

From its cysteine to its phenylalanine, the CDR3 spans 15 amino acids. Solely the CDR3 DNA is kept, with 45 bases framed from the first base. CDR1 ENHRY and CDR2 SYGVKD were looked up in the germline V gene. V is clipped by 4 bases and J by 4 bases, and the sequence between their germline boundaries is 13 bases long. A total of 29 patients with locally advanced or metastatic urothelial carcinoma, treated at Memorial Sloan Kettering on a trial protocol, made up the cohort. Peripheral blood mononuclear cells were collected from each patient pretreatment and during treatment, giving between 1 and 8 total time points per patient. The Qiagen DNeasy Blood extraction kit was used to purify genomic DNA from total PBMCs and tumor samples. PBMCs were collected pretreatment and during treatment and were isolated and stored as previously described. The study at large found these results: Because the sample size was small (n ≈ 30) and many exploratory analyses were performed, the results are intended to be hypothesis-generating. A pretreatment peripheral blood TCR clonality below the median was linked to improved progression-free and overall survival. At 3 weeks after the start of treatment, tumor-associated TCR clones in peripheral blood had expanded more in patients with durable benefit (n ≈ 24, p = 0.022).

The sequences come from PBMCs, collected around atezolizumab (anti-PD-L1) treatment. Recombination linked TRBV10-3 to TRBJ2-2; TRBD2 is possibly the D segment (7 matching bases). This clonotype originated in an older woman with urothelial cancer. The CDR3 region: CAISVGRGATGELFF. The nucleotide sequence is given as TGTGCCATCAGTGTTGGGAGGGGGGCCACCGGGGAGCTGTTTTTT.